This TCR beta chain emerged from a study of regulatory T cells in long-lasting Graves disease. This CDR3 region has 15 residues. Germline CDR1 SNHLY, CDR2 FYNNEI. Germline trimming cut 6 bases from V and 7 bases from J; bases unmatched to any gene: 10. This clonotype has at least ten counts. Libraries of TCR beta came from iRepertoire HTBI primers plus Arm-PCR of CDR3 regions. TCRdb re-derived calls from the multiplex PCR reads in MiXCR, one entry per CDR3 protein. The sample comprises some 460,000 distinct CDR3 sequences, roughly 15% of which are singletons, and 9.5% to 15% rests with the top ten. Noted time point: newly diagnosed GD, antithyroid drugs for less than 3 months. PBMCs were the source of the RNA used for TCR sequencing. The same specimen was also included in a second study, on T cells in Graves' hyperthyroidism and ophthalmopathy.

The V call is TRBV2, the J call TRBJ2-7, with TRBD2 identical over 12 bases. Sequences were derived from peripheral blood mononuclear cells (PBMCs), sampled at new diagnosis, from a patient treated with antithyroid drugs. The clonotype was recovered from a middle-aged man with Graves disease. The CDR3 loop reads CASRASGRGFLEQYF. The CDR3 DNA is TGTGCCAGCAGAGCTAGCGGGAGGGGATTCTTGGAGCAGTACTTC.